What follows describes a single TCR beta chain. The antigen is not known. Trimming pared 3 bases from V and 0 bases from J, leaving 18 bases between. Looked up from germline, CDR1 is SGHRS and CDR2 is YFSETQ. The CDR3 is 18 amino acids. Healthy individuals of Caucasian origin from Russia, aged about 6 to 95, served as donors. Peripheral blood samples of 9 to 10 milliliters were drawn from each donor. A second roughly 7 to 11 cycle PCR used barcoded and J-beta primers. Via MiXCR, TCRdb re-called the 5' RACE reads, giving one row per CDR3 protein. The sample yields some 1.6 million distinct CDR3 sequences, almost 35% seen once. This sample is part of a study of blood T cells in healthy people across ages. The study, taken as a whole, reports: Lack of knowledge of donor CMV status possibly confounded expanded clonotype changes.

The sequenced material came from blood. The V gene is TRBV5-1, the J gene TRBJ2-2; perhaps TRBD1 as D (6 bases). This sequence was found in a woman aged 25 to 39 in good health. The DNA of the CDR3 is TGCGCCAGCAGCTCAGGGGAGCTGGAACGATCGAACACCGGGGAGCTGTTTTTT. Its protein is CASSSGELERSNTGELFF. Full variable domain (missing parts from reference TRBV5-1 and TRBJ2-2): KAGVTQTPRYLIKTRGQQVTLSCSPISGHRSVSWYQQTPGQGLQFLFEYFSETQRNKGNFPGRFSGRQFSNSRSEMNVSTLELGDSALYLCASSSGELERSNTGELFFGEGSRLTVL.